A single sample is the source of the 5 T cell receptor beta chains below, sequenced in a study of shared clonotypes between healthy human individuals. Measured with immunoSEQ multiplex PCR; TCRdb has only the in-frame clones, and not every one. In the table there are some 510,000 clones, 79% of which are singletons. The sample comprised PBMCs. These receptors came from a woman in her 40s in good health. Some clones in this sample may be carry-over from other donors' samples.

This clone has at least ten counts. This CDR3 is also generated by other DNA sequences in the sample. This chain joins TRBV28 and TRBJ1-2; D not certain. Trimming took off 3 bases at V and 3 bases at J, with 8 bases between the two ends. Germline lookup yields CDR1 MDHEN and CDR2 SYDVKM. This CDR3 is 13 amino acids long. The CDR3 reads CASSFEGHYGYTF. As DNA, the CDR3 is TGTGCCAGCAGTTTCGAAGGGCACTATGGCTACACCTTC.

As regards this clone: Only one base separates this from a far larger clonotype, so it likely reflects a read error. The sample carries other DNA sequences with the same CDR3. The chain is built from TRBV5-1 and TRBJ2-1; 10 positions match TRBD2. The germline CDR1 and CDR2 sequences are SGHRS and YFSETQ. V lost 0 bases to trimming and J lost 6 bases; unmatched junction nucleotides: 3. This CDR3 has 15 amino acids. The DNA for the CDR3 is TGCGCCAGCAGCTTGGGACTAGCGGGCCTCAATGAGCAGTTCTTC. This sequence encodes CASSLGLAGLNEQFF.

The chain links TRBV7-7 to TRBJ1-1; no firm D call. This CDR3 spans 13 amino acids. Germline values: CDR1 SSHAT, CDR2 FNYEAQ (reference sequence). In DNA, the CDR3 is TGTGCTCTACAGACCCTTTCGAACACTGAAGCTTTCTTT. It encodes CALQTLSNTEAFF.

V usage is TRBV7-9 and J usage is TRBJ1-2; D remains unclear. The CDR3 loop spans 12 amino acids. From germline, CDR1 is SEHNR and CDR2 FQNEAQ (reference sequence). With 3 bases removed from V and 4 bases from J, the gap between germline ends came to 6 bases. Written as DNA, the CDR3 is TGTGCCAGCAGCTTGGCAGGCTATGGCTACACCTTC. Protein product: CASSLAGYGYTF.

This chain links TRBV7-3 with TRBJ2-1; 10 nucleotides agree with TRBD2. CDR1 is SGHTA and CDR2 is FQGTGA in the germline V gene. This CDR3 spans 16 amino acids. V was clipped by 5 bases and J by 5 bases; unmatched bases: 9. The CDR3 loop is CASSTPPGLANNEQFF. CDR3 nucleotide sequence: TGTGCCAGCAGCACCCCCCCGGGACTAGCGAACAATGAGCAGTTCTTC.